The present entry profiles one TCR beta chain with its context. The antigen remains unidentified. The ends lost 5 bases at V and 3 bases at J; junction bases unmatched: 6. This CDR3 has 14 residues. Germline CDR1 reads SNHLY; CDR2 reads FYNNEI. The data belong to a study of T cell responses to AZD1222 COVID-19 vaccine. General study findings and limits: Baseline serology detected seropositivity in only a handful of AZD1222 recipients.

Clones were read by immunoSEQ multiplex PCR, and TCRdb kept only the in-frame ones, dropping some. The repertoire table contains some 150,000 clones. The source is an adult in good health. The V and J genes are TRBV2 and TRBJ2-5; 7 bases match TRBD1. Sequencing used peripheral blood. DNA for the CDR3: TGTGCCAGCAGTACCCGGACAGGAAAAGAGACCCAGTACTTC. This sequence encodes CASSTRTGKETQYF.